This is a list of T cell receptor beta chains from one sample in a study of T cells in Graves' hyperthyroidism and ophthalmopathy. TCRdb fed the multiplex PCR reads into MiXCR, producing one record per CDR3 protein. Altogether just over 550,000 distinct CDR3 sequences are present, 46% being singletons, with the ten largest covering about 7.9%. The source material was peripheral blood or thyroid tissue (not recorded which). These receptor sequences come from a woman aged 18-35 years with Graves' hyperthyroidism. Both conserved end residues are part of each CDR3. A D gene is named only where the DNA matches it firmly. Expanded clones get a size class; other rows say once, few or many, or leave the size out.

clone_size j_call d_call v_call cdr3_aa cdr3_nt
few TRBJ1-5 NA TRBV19 CASSIGGGSNQPQHF TGTGCCAGTAGTATCGGGGGCGGTAGCAATCAGCCCCAGCATTTT
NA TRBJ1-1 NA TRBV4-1 CASSQEMVENTEAFF TGCGCCAGCAGCCAAGAGATGGTAGAGAACACTGAAGCTTTCTTT
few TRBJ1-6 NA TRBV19 CASSRARGYNSPLHF TGTGCCAGTAGTCGAGCGAGGGGTTATAATTCACCCCTCCACTTT
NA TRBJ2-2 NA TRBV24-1 CATSEEKRELFF TGTGCCACCAGTGAGGAGAAGCGGGAGCTGTTTTTT
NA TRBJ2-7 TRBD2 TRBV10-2 CASIRGEAGDHEQYF TGCGCCAGCATTAGAGGAGAGGCGGGAGACCACGAGCAGTACTTC
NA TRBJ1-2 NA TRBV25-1 CASSASPSGYGYTF TGTGCCAGCAGTGCTAGCCCCTCGGGCTATGGCTACACCTTC
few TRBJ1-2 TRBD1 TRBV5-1 CASSGTVPPNYGYTF TGCGCCAGCAGCGGGACAGTTCCTCCTAACTATGGCTACACCTTC
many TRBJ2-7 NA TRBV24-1 CATAQGYEQYF TGTGCCACCGCACAAGGGTACGAGCAGTACTTC
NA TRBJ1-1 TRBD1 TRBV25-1 CASRDRGETEAFF TGTGCCAGCAGGGACAGGGGAGAAACTGAAGCTTTCTTT
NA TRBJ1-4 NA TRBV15 CATKFGGGDTEKLFF TGTGCCACCAAGTTCGGTGGGGGTGACACCGAAAAACTGTTTTTT
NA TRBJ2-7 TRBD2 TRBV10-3 CASAPRTTSGRAHEQYF TGTGCCAGCGCTCCTAGAACAACTAGCGGGAGGGCCCACGAGCAGTACTTC
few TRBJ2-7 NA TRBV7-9 CASSNQFRGRTYEQYF TGTGCCAGCAGCAACCAGTTTAGGGGCCGCACCTACGAGCAGTACTTC
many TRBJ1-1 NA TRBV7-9 CASSLEAVNTEAFF TGTGCCAGCAGCTTAGAGGCGGTGAACACTGAAGCTTTCTTT
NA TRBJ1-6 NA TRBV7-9 CASSRDGDNSPLHF TGTGCCAGCAGCCGGGACGGAGATAATTCACCCCTCCACTTT
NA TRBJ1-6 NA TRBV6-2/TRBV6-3 CASSLGPGSSTSPLHF TGTGCCAGCAGTTTGGGACCGGGGAGTTCGACCTCACCCCTCCACTTT
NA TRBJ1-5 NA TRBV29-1 CSVEGTDSNQPQHF TGCAGCGTTGAAGGGACAGATAGCAATCAGCCCCAGCATTTT
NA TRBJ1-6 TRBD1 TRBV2 CARTGTGSSPLHF TGTGCCAGGACCGGGACAGGGAGTTCACCCCTCCACTTT
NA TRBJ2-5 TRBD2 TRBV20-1 CSARVAGDGETQYF TGCAGTGCTAGAGTAGCGGGAGACGGAGAGACCCAGTACTTC
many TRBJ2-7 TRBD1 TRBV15 CATSPRTGETYEQYF TGTGCCACCAGCCCACGGACAGGGGAGACCTACGAGCAGTACTTC
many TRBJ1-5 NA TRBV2 CASSFGQSNQPQHF TGTGCCAGCAGCTTCGGACAGAGCAATCAGCCCCAGCATTTT
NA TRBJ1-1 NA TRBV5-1 CASSPLAGGAEAFF TGCGCCAGCAGCCCCTTGGCGGGCGGGGCTGAAGCTTTCTTT
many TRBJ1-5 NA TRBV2 CASSDARQNNQPQHF TGTGCCAGCAGTGACGCCCGACAGAACAATCAGCCCCAGCATTTT
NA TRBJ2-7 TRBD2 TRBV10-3 CASSYPPSLAVSYEQYF TGTGCCAGCAGTTACCCACCCTCACTAGCGGTCTCCTACGAGCAGTACTTC
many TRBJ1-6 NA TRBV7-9 CASGYSNLNSPLHF TGTGCCAGCGGTTATTCGAACTTAAATTCACCCCTCCACTTT
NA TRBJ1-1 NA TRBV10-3 CATQDGWDTEAFF TGTGCCACACAAGACGGGTGGGACACTGAAGCTTTCTTT
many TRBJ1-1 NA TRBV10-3 CATITQQGTEAFF TGTGCCACAATAACCCAACAGGGCACTGAAGCTTTCTTT
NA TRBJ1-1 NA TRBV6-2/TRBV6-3 CASSSSRGGTEAFF TGTGCCAGCAGTTCCTCCAGGGGAGGCACTGAAGCTTTCTTT
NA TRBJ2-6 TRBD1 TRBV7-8 CASSPDWTGGSSGANVLTF TGTGCCAGCAGCCCCGATTGGACAGGAGGCTCGTCTGGGGCCAACGTCCTGACTTTC
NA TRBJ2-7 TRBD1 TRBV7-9 CASSPPGQSSYEQYF TGTGCCAGCTCACCACCGGGACAGAGCTCCTACGAGCAGTACTTC
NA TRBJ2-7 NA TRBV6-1 CASMRQDPVEQYF TGTGCCAGCATGAGACAGGACCCAGTCGAGCAGTACTTC
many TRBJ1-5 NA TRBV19 CASSPGTAGNQPQHF TGTGCCAGTAGTCCAGGGACGGCTGGCAATCAGCCCCAGCATTTT
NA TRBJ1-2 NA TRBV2 CASSEISTARGYTF TGTGCCAGCAGTGAAATTTCGACAGCTCGGGGCTACACCTTC
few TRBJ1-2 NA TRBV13 CASRSIDYGYTF TGTGCCAGCAGATCTATTGACTATGGCTACACCTTC
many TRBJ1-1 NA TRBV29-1 CSAWKGGNTEAFF TGCAGCGCCTGGAAGGGAGGGAACACTGAAGCTTTCTTT
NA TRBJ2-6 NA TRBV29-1 CSVESQGTLGANVLTF TGCAGCGTTGAGTCTCAGGGTACCCTTGGGGCCAACGTCCTGACTTTC
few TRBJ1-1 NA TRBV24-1 CATSVWAASRRNTEAFF TGTGCCACCAGTGTCTGGGCAGCCTCAAGGAGGAACACTGAAGCTTTCTTT
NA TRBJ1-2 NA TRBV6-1 CASSPGSDGYTF TGTGCCAGCAGCCCAGGGTCAGATGGCTACACCTTC
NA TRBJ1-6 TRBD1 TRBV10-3 CAIRLQGESPLHF TGTGCCATCAGATTACAGGGGGAATCACCCCTCCACTTT
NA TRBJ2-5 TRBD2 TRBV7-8 CASIGPLAGGGETQYF TGTGCCAGCATCGGACCTCTAGCGGGAGGTGGAGAGACCCAGTACTTC
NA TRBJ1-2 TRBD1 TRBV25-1 CASPGTGGRRHGYTF TGTGCCAGCCCTGGGACAGGGGGTCGGAGGCATGGCTACACCTTC
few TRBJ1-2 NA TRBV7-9 CASSPTGQSDYGYTF TGTGCCAGCAGCCCTACCGGGCAGTCCGACTATGGCTACACCTTC
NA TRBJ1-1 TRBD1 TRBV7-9 CASSSTGTNTEAFF TGTGCCAGCAGCTCGACAGGGACAAACACTGAAGCTTTCTTT
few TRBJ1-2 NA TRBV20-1 CSARSVDYGYTF TGCAGTGCTAGATCTGTGGACTATGGCTACACCTTC
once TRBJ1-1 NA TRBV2 CASSEAVRGNTEAFF TGTGCCAGCAGTGAAGCGGTGCGGGGCAACACTGAAGCTTTCTTT
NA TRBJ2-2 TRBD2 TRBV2 CASSDRGSTGELFF TGTGCCAGCAGTGACCGCGGGAGTACGGGGGAGCTGTTTTTT
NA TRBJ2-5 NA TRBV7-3 CASSPNGEYQETQYF TGTGCCAGCAGCCCTAACGGGGAGTACCAAGAGACCCAGTACTTC
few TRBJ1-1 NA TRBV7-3 CASSLQSRVHTEAFF TGTGCCAGCAGCCTCCAGTCAAGGGTTCATACTGAAGCTTTCTTT
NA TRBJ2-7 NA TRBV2 CASPGTSSYEQYF TGTGCCAGTCCCGGGACGAGCTCCTACGAGCAGTACTTC
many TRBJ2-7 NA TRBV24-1 CATSDPAQSYEQYF TGTGCCACCAGTGACCCGGCGCAGTCCTACGAGCAGTACTTC
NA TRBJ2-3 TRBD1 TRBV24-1 CATSLDRGVTDTQYF TGTGCCACCAGTTTGGACAGGGGGGTGACAGATACGCAGTATTTT
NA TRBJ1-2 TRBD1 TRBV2 CARATGDYTF TGTGCCAGAGCCACAGGGGACTACACCTTC
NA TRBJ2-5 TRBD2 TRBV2 CASIRGSGRGQETQYF TGTGCCAGCATCCGGGGTAGCGGGAGAGGGCAAGAGACCCAGTACTTC
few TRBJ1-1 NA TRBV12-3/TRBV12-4 CASRDISNTEAFF TGTGCCAGCAGGGACATATCGAACACTGAAGCTTTCTTT
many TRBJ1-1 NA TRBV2 CASKRQAMNTEAFF TGTGCCAGCAAGCGACAGGCGATGAACACTGAAGCTTTCTTT
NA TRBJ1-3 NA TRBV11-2 CASSATSGMDTIYF TGTGCCAGCAGCGCTACTAGCGGGATGGACACCATATATTTT
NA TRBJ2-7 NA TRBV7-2 CASSSPPQGMYEQYF TGTGCCAGCAGTTCCCCTCCACAGGGAATGTACGAGCAGTACTTC
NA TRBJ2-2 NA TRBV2 CARRTYTGELFF TGTGCCAGAAGGACATACACCGGGGAGCTGTTTTTT
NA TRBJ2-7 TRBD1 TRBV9 CASSGSGTGASYEQYF TGTGCCAGCAGCGGTTCCGGGACAGGGGCCTCCTACGAGCAGTACTTC
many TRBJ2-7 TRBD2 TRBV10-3 CAITLGAGGYYEQYF TGTGCCATTACGCTCGGAGCGGGAGGTTATTACGAGCAGTACTTC